The present entry profiles one T cell receptor beta chain with its context. The sample belongs to a study of blood T cell repertoires in COVID-19. TCRdb's table, derived via immunoSEQ multiplex PCR, lists solely in-frame clones and lacks some. This table holds 200,000 to 250,000 clones, about 94% found once. Seattle patient enrollment occurred during active infection, with longitudinal follow-up thereafter. Germline V CDR1 and CDR2: LGHDT, YNNKEL (reference sequence). The germline V and J ends were trimmed by 4 bases and 4 bases, with 16 bases remaining between them. This CDR3 contains 15 residues. The material sequenced was peripheral blood. This receptor was identified in a man between 60 and 70 years old with COVID-19, enrolled during active disease. The chain couples TRBV3-1 (or the pseudogene TRBV3-2) to TRBJ1-2; D is uncertain. CDR3 in amino acids: CASSPRLQLGYGYTF. CDR3 DNA sequence: TGTGCCAGCAGCCCGCGACTCCAGTTGGGCTATGGCTACACCTTC.